This T cell receptor beta chain was profiled in a study of blood T cells in healthy people across ages. Overall study: About one barcoded beta molecule was captured per two T cells (by template switching). The study's findings and limits: Age showed a roughly linear inverse relationship with TCR beta diversity per million T cells.

A second 7 to 11 cycle PCR used barcoded and J-beta primers. MiXCR, applied by TCRdb to the 5' RACE reads, yields one record per CDR3 protein. Among 1.5 million to 2 million distinct CDR3 sequences listed, 28% were seen once. Caucasian, healthy and from Russia, the donors were aged between 6 and 90. In the case of this clonotype: No antigen is known for it.

CDR1 is SGHTA, CDR2 FQGNSA, per germline. V lost 5 bases, J lost 4 bases, and 13 bases lay in between. This CDR3 is 14 amino acids long. Material: blood. This TCR came from a woman in her thirties in good health. V is TRBV7-2 and J is TRBJ2-3; maybe TRBD2 (7 bases). CDR3 DNA: TGTGCCAGCAGCAAGGGGGGGGGCGCAGATACGCAGTATTTT. Its protein product is CASSKGGGADTQYF.